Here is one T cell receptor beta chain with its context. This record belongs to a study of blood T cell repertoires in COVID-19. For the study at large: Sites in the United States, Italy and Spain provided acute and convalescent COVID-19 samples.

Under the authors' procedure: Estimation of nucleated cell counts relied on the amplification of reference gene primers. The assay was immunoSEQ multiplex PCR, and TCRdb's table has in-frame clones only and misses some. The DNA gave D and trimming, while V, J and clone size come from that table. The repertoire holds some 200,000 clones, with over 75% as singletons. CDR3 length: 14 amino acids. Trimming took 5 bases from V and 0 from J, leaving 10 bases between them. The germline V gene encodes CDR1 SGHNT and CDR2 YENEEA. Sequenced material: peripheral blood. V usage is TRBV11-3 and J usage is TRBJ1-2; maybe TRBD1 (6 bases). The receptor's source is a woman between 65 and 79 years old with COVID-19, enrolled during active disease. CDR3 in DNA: TGTGCCAGCAGCCTGGGGACAACTAACTATGGCTACACCTTC. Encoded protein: CASSLGTTNYGYTF.